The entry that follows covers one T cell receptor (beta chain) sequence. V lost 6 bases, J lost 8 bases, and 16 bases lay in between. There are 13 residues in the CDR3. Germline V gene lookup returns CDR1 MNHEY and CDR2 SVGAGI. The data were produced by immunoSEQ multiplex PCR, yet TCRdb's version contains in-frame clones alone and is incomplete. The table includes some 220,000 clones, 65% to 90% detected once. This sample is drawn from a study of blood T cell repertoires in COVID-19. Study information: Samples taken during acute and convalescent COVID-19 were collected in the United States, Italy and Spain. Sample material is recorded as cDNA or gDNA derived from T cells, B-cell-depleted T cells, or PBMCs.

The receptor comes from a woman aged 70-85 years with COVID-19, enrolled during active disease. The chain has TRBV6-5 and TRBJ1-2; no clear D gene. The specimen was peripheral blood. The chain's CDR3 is CASRKTGSRGYTF. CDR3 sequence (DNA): TGTGCCAGCAGGAAGACGGGGAGTCGGGGCTACACCTTC.